This TCR beta chain was documented in a study of a mutant IDH1 vaccine in newly diagnosed glioma. Overall study: Radiotherapy alone preceded vaccination by 4-6 weeks; alternatively, vaccination started with temozolomide cycles. Visit timing is recorded as week 35 for V12 and week 47 for V13.

Details on this clone: Antigen: not known.

The germline gives CDR1 SGHNT, CDR2 YYREEE (reference sequence). The CDR3 extends over 19 amino acids. J was trimmed by 1 base and V by 2 bases; bases with no gene match: 10. Noted time point: week 47, end of study. It was 300 ug of mutant IDH1 20-mer peptide that made up each vaccine dose, given with topical imiquimod. The donors' diagnosis was new WHO grade 3 or 4 astrocytoma that was IDH1-mutant and ATRX-lost. This table comes from immunoSEQ multiplex PCR, and its TCRdb copy is limited to in-frame clones, with some not included. The data contain some 60,000 clones, roughly 87% of them singletons. Whole-study findings and limits: Vaccination induced immune responses in around 94% of patients.

Sequences were derived from PBMCs, sampled from a glioma patient whose treatment included an IDH1 peptide vaccine. The V call is TRBV5-4, the J call TRBJ2-6; 9 bases are shared with TRBD1. The origin of this receptor is a young man with glioma. The CDR3 here is CASSLRWGQGFSGANVLTF. As DNA, the CDR3 is TGTGCCAGCAGCTTACGGTGGGGACAGGGCTTTTCTGGGGCCAACGTCCTGACTTTC.